Listed below are T cell receptor beta chains from one sample, sequenced in a study of identical twins. TCRdb re-analysed the 5' RACE reads in MiXCR, keeping a single row per CDR3 protein. The data contain 690,000 or so distinct CDR3 sequences, over 8.5% of them singletons. This same sample was also part of a study on yellow fever vaccine responses in identical twins.

Sequenced: PBMCs. These receptors came from a woman in her late teens or twenties in good health. The CDR3 runs from the conserved cysteine through the conserved F or W. D genes are given only for firm matches. Not all rows give a size; the values are once, few, many and, for expanded clones, a class.

j_gene | v_gene | abundance | d_gene | CDR3nt | CDR3aa
TRBJ2-4 | TRBV4-3 | NA | TRBD2 | TGCGCCAGCAGCCAAGAACCGTGGGGCGGGAGGGGAGCCAAAAACATTCAGTACTTC | CASSQEPWGGRGAKNIQYF
TRBJ2-5 | TRBV7-2 | NA | NA | TGTGCCAGCAGCGTATTCACAGGGAATTGGGAGACCCAGTACTTC | CASSVFTGNWETQYF
TRBJ2-7 | TRBV9 | NA | NA | TGTGCCAGCAGCGTCAGGGGGGACGAGCAGTACTTC | CASSVRGDEQYF
TRBJ2-5 | TRBV28 | few | NA | TGTGCCAGCAGAACTGGGACACTCTCGCGAGAGACCCAGTACTTC | CASRTGTLSRETQYF
TRBJ2-2 | TRBV14 | few | NA | TGTGCCAGCAGCCAAGATGTAGTTTTCAACGCCGGGGAGCTGTTTTTT | CASSQDVVFNAGELFF
TRBJ2-5 | TRBV15 | few | NA | TGTGCCACCAGGGGGGAGACAACCCAGTACTTC | CATRGETTQYF
TRBJ2-1 | TRBV4-2 | many | NA | TGTGCCAGCAGCCAAGAGCTAGTCACGAGGAATGAGCAGTTCTTC | CASSQELVTRNEQFF
TRBJ2-1 | TRBV6-4 | few | NA | TGTGCCAGCAGTGACTCGACAGCAGGGGTCAATGAGCAGTTCTTC | CASSDSTAGVNEQFF
TRBJ1-1 | TRBV7-3 | few | NA | TGTGCCAGCAGCCGTAAAGGCGGGGCCACGATCACTGAAGCTTTCTTT | CASSRKGGATITEAFF
TRBJ2-5 | TRBV12-3/TRBV12-4 | NA | TRBD2 | TGTGCCAGCAGTGTAGGACTAGCGGGAGGTCGGGAGACCCAGTACTTC | CASSVGLAGGRETQYF
TRBJ2-3 | TRBV15 | few | NA | TGTGCCACCAGCAGAGCGAGACAAGGACCCACAGATACGCAGTATTTT | CATSRARQGPTDTQYF
TRBJ2-1 | TRBV5-1 | few | NA | TGCGCCAGCAGCTTGGAGTCGGGTTTGTACGCTGAGCAGTTCTTC | CASSLESGLYAEQFF
TRBJ1-2 | TRBV5-1 | many | NA | TGCGCCAGCAGCTTGGCAGGGCCGGGTGGAAGCTACACCTTC | CASSLAGPGGSYTF
TRBJ2-1 | TRBV2 | few | TRBD2 | TGTGCCAGCAGGGGGACTAAGAGCTCCTACAATGAGCAGTTCTTC | CASRGTKSSYNEQFF
TRBJ2-7 | TRBV20-1 | NA | TRBD2 | TGCAGTGCTGGGACTACTTTACCCACCCAGGCCCAGCAGTACTTC | CSAGTTLPTQAQQYF
TRBJ2-7 | TRBV11-2 | few | NA | TGTGCCAGCAGATCTCTATTCCACGAGCAGTACTTC | CASRSLFHEQYF
TRBJ2-1 | TRBV14 | NA | NA | TGTGCCAGCAGCCAAATAGGGCCCGACGGGTATGAGCAGTTCTTC | CASSQIGPDGYEQFF
TRBJ2-7 | TRBV6-2/TRBV6-3 | NA | TRBD1 | TGTGCCAGCAGTAGGACAGGGGGATTCTACGAGCAGTACTTC | CASSRTGGFYEQYF
TRBJ2-2 | TRBV24-1 | many | NA | TGTGCCACCAGTGATTTAACAGGGCGCCTGGGCTCCGGGGAGCTGTTTTTT | CATSDLTGRLGSGELFF
TRBJ1-5 | TRBV4-2 | few | NA | TGTGCCAGCAGCCAAGTAGGGGATCAGCCCCAGCATTTT | CASSQVGDQPQHF
TRBJ2-2 | TRBV6-2/TRBV6-3 | NA | NA | TGTGCCAGCAGTAGTCTCCCCCCCGGGACGCGCACGAACACCGGGGAGCTGTTTTTT | CASSSLPPGTRTNTGELFF
TRBJ1-1 | TRBV4-1 | many | TRBD1 | TGCGCCAGCAGCCAACCCCGGGACAGGGTATTCGGCATGAACACTGAAGCTTTCTTT | CASSQPRDRVFGMNTEAFF
TRBJ2-3 | TRBV4-2 | few | NA | TGTGCCAGCAGCCCGAACTTCTATTTCCAGGGGAGCACAGATACGCAGTATTTT | CASSPNFYFQGSTDTQYF
TRBJ2-7 | TRBV28 | NA | NA | TGTGCCAGCAGGGTACAGGGACGCGACTACGAGCAGTACTTC | CASRVQGRDYEQYF
TRBJ2-3 | TRBV4-3 | NA | TRBD2 | TGCGCCAGCAGCCACACACTAGCGGGAGAAAACGCAGATACGCAGTATTTT | CASSHTLAGENADTQYF
TRBJ2-7 | TRBV7-9 | few | NA | TGTGCCAGCAGCAATATCCTTTACGAGCAGTACTTC | CASSNILYEQYF
TRBJ1-3 | TRBV5-1 | many | NA | TGCGCCAGCAGCAAGAGTGCCGGAAACACCATATATTTT | CASSKSAGNTIYF
TRBJ2-7 | TRBV6-1 | many | TRBD2 | TGTGCCAGCACCGAGAAGGACGGCGGGAGCGAGCAGTACTTC | CASTEKDGGSEQYF
TRBJ2-1 | TRBV25-1 | few | TRBD2 | TGTGCCAGCACCGTAGCGGGCCAGAATGAGCAGTTCTTC | CASTVAGQNEQFF
TRBJ1-6 | TRBV6-5 | many | NA | TGTGCCAGCAGATACCAGGGACCAGGACATTCACCCCTCCACTTT | CASRYQGPGHSPLHF
TRBJ2-2 | TRBV11-2 | many | NA | TGTGCCAGCAGCTTAGTTAGTGGAACCGGGGAGCTGTTTTTT | CASSLVSGTGELFF
TRBJ1-3 | TRBV18 | few | NA | TGTGCCAGCTCACGTTTCGACGGCACGCCTGGAAACACCATATATTTT | CASSRFDGTPGNTIYF
TRBJ2-1 | TRBV6-4 | few | TRBD2 | TGTGCCAGCAGTCACGAGCGGGGGGATAATGAGCAGTTCTTC | CASSHERGDNEQFF
TRBJ2-7 | TRBV28 | many | TRBD1 | TGTGCCAGCAGGTGGAATGACAGGGTCGAGCAGTACTTC | CASRWNDRVEQYF
TRBJ2-2 | TRBV29-1 | many | NA | TGCAGCTTTGAACGGGTAAAGACCGGGGAGCTGTTTTTT | CSFERVKTGELFF
TRBJ2-7 | TRBV11-2 | NA | TRBD1 | TGTGCCAGCAGCTTACCTTCCGGGACAGCCTCCTACGAGCAGTACTTC | CASSLPSGTASYEQYF
TRBJ2-7 | TRBV28 | NA | NA | TGTGCCAGCAGTTTGTCAGGGGAGTCCTACGAGCAGTACTTC | CASSLSGESYEQYF
TRBJ2-7 | TRBV14 | few | TRBD2 | TGTGCCAGCCCCACTTTTCCTACCGGGACTAGCGGGGGCTACCGCTCCTACGAGCAGTACTTC | CASPTFPTGTSGGYRSYEQYF
TRBJ2-3 | TRBV2 | NA | TRBD1 | TGTGCCAGCAGTGCTAGACAGGGGGCCACAGATACGCAGTATTTT | CASSARQGATDTQYF
TRBJ2-3 | TRBV9 | NA | NA | TGTGCCAGCAGCCTCCGGGTAGCAGGGACCACAGATACGCAGTATTTT | CASSLRVAGTTDTQYF
TRBJ1-2 | TRBV6-5 | few | TRBD1 | TGTGCCAGCAGTTACAATAGACCGGGACAGGGGTTCATTAACTATGGCTACACCTTC | CASSYNRPGQGFINYGYTF
TRBJ2-2 | TRBV27 | NA | NA | TGTGCCAGCAGTTTAAGGGCCCCCCCGAACACCGGGGAGCTGTTTTTT | CASSLRAPPNTGELFF
TRBJ2-3 | TRBV7-3 | many | TRBD2 | TGTGCCAGCAAACCGTCTAGCGGGGGAGCAGATACGCAGTATTTT | CASKPSSGGADTQYF
TRBJ2-5 | TRBV5-6 | NA | TRBD1 | TGTGCCAGCAGCTTGGGCTCGGGTCGGACAGGGGGCCAAGAGACCCAGTACTTC | CASSLGSGRTGGQETQYF
TRBJ2-1 | TRBV19 | NA | TRBD1 | TGTGCCAGTAGTAGGACAGGTTATGAGCAGTTCTTC | CASSRTGYEQFF
TRBJ2-1 | TRBV9 | NA | NA | TGTGCCAGCAGCCCAGAGGGGGGGGGGAATGAGCAGTTCTTC | CASSPEGGGNEQFF
TRBJ2-7 | TRBV15 | once | TRBD1 | TGTGCCACCAGCAGAGATCCCGGCGGTTGGCGGGACAGGACCTACGAGCAGTACTTC | CATSRDPGGWRDRTYEQYF
TRBJ1-2 | TRBV9 | many | NA | TGTGCCAGCAGCGTAGTAGCGGGGTATGGCTACACCTTC | CASSVVAGYGYTF
TRBJ2-1 | TRBV7-6 | NA | NA | TGTGCCAGCAGCCCCGAGACGGATTACAATGAGCAGTTCTTC | CASSPETDYNEQFF
TRBJ2-5 | TRBV6-2/TRBV6-3 | NA | TRBD2 | TGTGCCAGCAGTCCACTCCAGACTAGCGGGAGGGCCCAGGCCTTCAAAGAGACCCAGTACTTC | CASSPLQTSGRAQAFKETQYF
TRBJ1-2 | TRBV12-3/TRBV12-4 | few | TRBD1 | TGTGCCAGCAGTTTAGCGGGACAGGGGGCGAATGGCTACACCTTC | CASSLAGQGANGYTF
TRBJ1-2 | TRBV11-2 | NA | NA | TGTGCCAGCAGCTTGTTAGGTTCTCTTGGCTACACCTTC | CASSLLGSLGYTF
TRBJ2-1 | TRBV6-2/TRBV6-3 | many | NA | TGTGCCCAGCGCCCGGGAGACTCCTACAATGAGCAGTTCTTC | CAQRPGDSYNEQFF
TRBJ2-7 | TRBV6-1 | NA | TRBD2 | TGTGCCAGCAGGCGGGGGGCACAGACCGAGCAGTACTTC | CASRRGAQTEQYF
TRBJ2-1 | TRBV7-6 | few | TRBD2 | TGTGCCAGCAGCTTAGGGCAGGATAGGACTAGCGTATACAATGAGCAGTTCTTC | CASSLGQDRTSVYNEQFF
TRBJ2-7 | TRBV5-1 | many | TRBD1 | TGCGCCAGCAGCTCGGGGACAGGCCGCTCCTACGAGCAGTACTTC | CASSSGTGRSYEQYF
TRBJ2-7 | TRBV7-9 | many | NA | TGTGCCAGCAGCCTCGGGGAAACAGCCTACGAGCAGTACTTC | CASSLGETAYEQYF